There are many counts of the clone carrying this TCR beta chain. What it binds is unknown. The data belong to a study of identical twins. V was pared by 3 bases and J by 2 bases, with 7 bases between. CDR1 is SGHRS, CDR2 YFSETQ, per germline. This CDR3 region has 13 residues. Whole-study results and caveats: Twins shared beta out-of-frame sequences in excess, but this excess was weaker.

A universal primer site was incorporated via template switching, and the cDNA contained unique molecular identifiers. One entry per CDR3 protein results from TCRdb running MiXCR on the 5' RACE reads. The sample comprises 130,000 to 150,000 distinct CDR3 sequences, roughly 3.5% of which are singletons, and around 8.1% rests with the top ten. The V gene is TRBV5-1, the J gene TRBJ2-3; D ambiguous. The TCR was taken from a man aged 18 to 29 in good health. Source material: memory T cells sorted from blood. The CDR3 protein is CASSSFPTDTQYF. The DNA of the CDR3 is TGCGCCAGCAGCTCCTTTCCCACAGATACGCAGTATTTT.